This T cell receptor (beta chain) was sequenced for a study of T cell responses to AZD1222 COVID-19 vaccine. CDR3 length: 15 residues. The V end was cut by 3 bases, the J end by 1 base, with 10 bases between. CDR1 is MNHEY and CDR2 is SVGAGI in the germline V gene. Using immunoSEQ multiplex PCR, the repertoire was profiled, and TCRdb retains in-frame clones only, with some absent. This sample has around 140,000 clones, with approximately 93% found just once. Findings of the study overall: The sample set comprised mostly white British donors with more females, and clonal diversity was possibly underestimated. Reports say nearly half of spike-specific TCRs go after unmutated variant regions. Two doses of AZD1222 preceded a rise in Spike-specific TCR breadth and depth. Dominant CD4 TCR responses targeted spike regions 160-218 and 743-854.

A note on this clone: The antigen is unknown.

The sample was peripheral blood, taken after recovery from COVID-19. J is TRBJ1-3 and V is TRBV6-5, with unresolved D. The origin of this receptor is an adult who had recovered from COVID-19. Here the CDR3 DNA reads TGTGCCAGCAGTTATTCGACCGCATCTGGAAACACCATATATTTT. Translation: CASSYSTASGNTIYF.